The clone carrying this TCR beta chain has a handful of counts. The authors' processing: Amplified reference gene primers provided the basis for estimating nucleated cell counts. The table came from immunoSEQ multiplex PCR; TCRdb's copy has only in-frame clones and leaves some out. Clone size and the V and J calls come from that table; the DNA yielded D and trimming. The sample lists around 300,000 clones, 80% to 90% occurring once. The entry originates in a study of blood T cell repertoires in COVID-19. At the level of the study: The origin of the acute and convalescent COVID-19 samples was the United States, Italy and Spain. T cells, B-cell-depleted T cells, or PBMCs supplied cDNA or gDNA.

The CDR3 is made up of 12 amino acids. Germline lookup yields CDR1 KGHSH and CDR2 LQKENI. V was pared by 5 bases and J by 8 bases, with 12 bases between. The clonotype comes from a woman in her seventies with acute or convalescent COVID-19. The sequencing input was peripheral blood. The chain links TRBV18 to TRBJ1-2, with unresolved D. The CDR3 region is CASSYRESGYTF. The DNA for the CDR3 is TGTGCCAGCTCATATAGGGAGTCCGGCTACACCTTC.